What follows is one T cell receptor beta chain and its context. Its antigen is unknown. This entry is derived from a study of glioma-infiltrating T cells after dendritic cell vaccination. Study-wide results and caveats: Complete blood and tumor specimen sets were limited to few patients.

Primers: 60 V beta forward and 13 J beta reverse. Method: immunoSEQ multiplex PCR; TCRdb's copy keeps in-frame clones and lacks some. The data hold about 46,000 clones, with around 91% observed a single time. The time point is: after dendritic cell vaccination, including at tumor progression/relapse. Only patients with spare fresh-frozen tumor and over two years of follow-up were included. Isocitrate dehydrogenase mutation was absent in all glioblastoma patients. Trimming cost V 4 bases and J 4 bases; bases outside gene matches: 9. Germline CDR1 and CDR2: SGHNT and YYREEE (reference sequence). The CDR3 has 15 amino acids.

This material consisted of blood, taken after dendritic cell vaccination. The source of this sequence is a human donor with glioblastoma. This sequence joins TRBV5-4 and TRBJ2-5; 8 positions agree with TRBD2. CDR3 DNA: TGTGCCAGCAGCATCCTTACCGGGAGGGGAGAGACCCAGTACTTC. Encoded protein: CASSILTGRGETQYF. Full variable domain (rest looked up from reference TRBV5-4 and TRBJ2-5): ETGVTQSPTHLIKTRGQQVTLRCSSQSGHNTVSWYQQALGQGPQFIFQYYREEENGRGNFPPRFSGLQFPNYSSELNVNALELDDSALYLCASSILTGRGETQYFGPGTRLLVL.